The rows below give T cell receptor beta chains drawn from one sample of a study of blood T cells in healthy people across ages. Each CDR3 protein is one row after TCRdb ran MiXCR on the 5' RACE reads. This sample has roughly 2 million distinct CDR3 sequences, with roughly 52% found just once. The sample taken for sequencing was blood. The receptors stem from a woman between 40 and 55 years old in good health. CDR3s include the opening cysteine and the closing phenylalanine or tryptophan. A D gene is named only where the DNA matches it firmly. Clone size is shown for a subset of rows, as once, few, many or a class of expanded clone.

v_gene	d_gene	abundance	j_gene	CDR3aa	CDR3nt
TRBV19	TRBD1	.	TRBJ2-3	CASSIGGTASTDTQYF	TGTGCCAGTAGTATAGGAGGGACAGCTAGCACAGATACGCAGTATTTT
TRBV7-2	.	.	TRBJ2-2	CASSLKSYDGELFF	TGTGCCAGCAGCTTGAAGTCCTACGACGGGGAGCTGTTTTTT
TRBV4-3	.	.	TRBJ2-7	CASSQFKRSYEQYF	TGCGCCAGCAGCCAATTTAAGAGGTCCTACGAGCAGTACTTC
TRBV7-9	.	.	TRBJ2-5	CASTYGGLNQETQYF	TGTGCCAGCACCTACGGGGGATTGAACCAAGAGACCCAGTACTTC
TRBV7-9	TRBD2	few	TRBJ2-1	CASRQAGGQYNEQFF	TGTGCCAGCAGGCAAGCGGGGGGGCAATACAATGAGCAGTTCTTC
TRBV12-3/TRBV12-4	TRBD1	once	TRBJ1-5	CASSTRGGGNQPQHF	TGTGCCAGCAGTACCCGAGGGGGCGGCAATCAGCCCCAGCATTTT
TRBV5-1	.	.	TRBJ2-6	CASRNTGAGTGNSGANVLTF	TGCGCCAGCAGAAATACCGGGGCAGGGACCGGGAACTCTGGGGCCAACGTCCTGACTTTC
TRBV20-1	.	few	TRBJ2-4	CSAPESGRNIQYF	TGCAGTGCCCCAGAGTCGGGTCGGAACATTCAGTACTTC
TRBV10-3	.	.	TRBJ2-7	CATRTAALYEQYF	TGTGCCACCAGGACAGCGGCCCTCTACGAGCAGTACTTC
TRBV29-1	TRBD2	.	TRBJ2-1	CSVGTSGGAYNEQFF	TGCAGCGTTGGGACTAGCGGGGGGGCCTACAATGAGCAGTTCTTC
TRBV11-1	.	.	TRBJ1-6	CASTLQGNSPLHF	TGTGCCAGCACCCTCCAGGGGAATTCACCCCTCCACTTT
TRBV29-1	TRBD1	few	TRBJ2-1	CSVEAGTGAQNEQFF	TGCAGCGTTGAAGCGGGGACAGGGGCGCAAAATGAGCAGTTCTTC
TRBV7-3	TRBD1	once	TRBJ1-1	CASSSGTGLTAEAFF	TGTGCCAGCAGCTCCGGGACAGGTCTGACGGCTGAAGCTTTCTTT
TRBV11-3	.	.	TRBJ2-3	CASSQRRGVSTDTQYF	TGTGCCAGCAGCCAGCGGAGGGGGGTTAGCACAGATACGCAGTATTTT
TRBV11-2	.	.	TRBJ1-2	CASSPRTGHSNYGYTF	TGTGCCAGCAGCCCCCGGACTGGACACTCTAACTATGGCTACACCTTC
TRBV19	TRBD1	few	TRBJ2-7	CASSTGQGGTYEQYF	TGTGCCAGTAGTACCGGACAGGGGGGGACCTACGAGCAGTACTTC
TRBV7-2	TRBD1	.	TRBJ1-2	CASSRTGVLGYTF	TGTGCCAGCAGCCGCACAGGGGTACTTGGCTACACCTTC
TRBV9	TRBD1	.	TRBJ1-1	CASSAMKGQSKNTEAFF	TGTGCCAGCAGTGCAATGAAGGGACAGTCTAAGAACACTGAAGCTTTCTTT
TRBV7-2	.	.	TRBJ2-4	CASSLGGQGVDNEQYF	TGTGCCAGCAGCCTCGGGGGCCAGGGGGTCGACAATGAGCAGTACTTC
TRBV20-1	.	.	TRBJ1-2	CSARRRGTRGNYGYTF	TGCAGTGCTAGACGGAGAGGGACAAGGGGGAACTATGGCTACACCTTC
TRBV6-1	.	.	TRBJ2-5	CASSEVNRRGETQYF	TGTGCCAGCAGTGAAGTTAACAGGAGAGGAGAGACCCAGTACTTC
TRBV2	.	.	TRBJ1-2	CASSVSQGGYGYTF	TGTGCCAGCAGTGTGAGCCAGGGAGGCTATGGCTACACCTTC
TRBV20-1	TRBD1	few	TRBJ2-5	CSAPGQGTHQETQYF	TGCAGTGCTCCCGGACAGGGGACCCACCAAGAGACCCAGTACTTC
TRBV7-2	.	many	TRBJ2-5	CASSSLGRDLETQYF	TGTGCCAGCAGCTCGTTGGGGCGCGACTTGGAGACCCAGTACTTC
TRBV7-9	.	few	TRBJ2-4	CASSLEGGENIQYF	TGTGCCAGCAGCTTGGAGGGGGGCGAAAACATTCAGTACTTC
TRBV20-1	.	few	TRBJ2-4	CSARYLDLAKNIQYF	TGCAGTGCCCGGTACCTTGACCTAGCCAAAAACATTCAGTACTTC
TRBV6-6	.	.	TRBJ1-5	CASSSPPDGNNQPQHF	TGTGCCAGCAGTTCCCCCCCGGACGGCAACAATCAGCCCCAGCATTTT
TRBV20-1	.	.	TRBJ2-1	CSARDERYSYNEQFF	TGCAGTGCTAGAGACGAGCGGTACTCCTACAATGAGCAGTTCTTC